This passage covers 31 T cell receptor beta chains from one sample sequenced in a study of monozygotic twins with inflammatory bowel disease. TCRdb reprocessed the 5' RACE reads and stores each CDR3 protein as one record, lacking DNA. In total, the table holds roughly 120,000 distinct CDR3 sequences. The material sequenced was blood. The receptors originated from a human donor with ulcerative colitis or Crohn's disease, or a healthy co-twin of an affected twin (not recorded which).

V gene TRBV12-3 or TRBV12-4 combines with J gene TRBJ2-7. The CDR3 spans 13 residues. This chain's CDR3 is CASSSPTPYEQYF.

The J gene is TRBJ2-5, the V gene TRBV11-2; TCRdb reports TRBD2, a call that lacks DNA to check it against. From germline, CDR1 is SGHAT and CDR2 FQNNGV. There are 14 residues in the CDR3. CDR3: CASSFRGLQETQYF.

J is TRBJ2-1 and V is TRBV12-3 or TRBV12-4; absent DNA, TCRdb's TRBD1 call cannot be checked. The length of the CDR3 is 15 residues. CDR3 residues: CASMTGQGAINEQFF.

The chain couples TRBV7-2 to TRBJ1-2; TCRdb outputs TRBD1, but without DNA this stays unchecked. CDR3 size: 15 residues. Germline CDR1 and CDR2: SGHTA and FQGNSA. This CDR3 reads CASSLNAVTGDGYTF.

The CDR3 here is CASSFDRGGTEAFF. The rearrangement joins TRBV7-2 to TRBJ1-1; checking the TCRdb D call of TRBD1 is not possible without DNA. Germline-derived CDR1 and CDR2 are SGHTA and FQGNSA. The length of the CDR3 is 14 residues.

V is TRBV12-3 or TRBV12-4 and J is TRBJ1-2; checking the TCRdb D call of TRBD1 is not possible without DNA. The CDR3 length is 13 residues. CDR3: CASSFTGGYGYTF.

The rearrangement joins TRBV19 to TRBJ2-7; the TCRdb call, TRBD1, lacks DNA for checking. The germline CDR1 and CDR2 sequences are LNHDA and SQIVND (reference sequence). The CDR3 is 14 amino acids. CDR3 protein: CASSTTGGQNEQYF.

CDR3 amino acids: CSARVLGKIEAFF. This chain connects TRBV20-1 to TRBJ1-1. CDR1 and CDR2 from the germline V gene are DFQATT and SNEGSKA (reference sequence). CDR3 length equals 13 residues.

The genes are TRBV9 and TRBJ2-7; TCRdb's D gene call, TRBD1, goes unchecked for lack of DNA. Germline assignment: CDR1 SGDLS and CDR2 YYNGEE. The CDR3 loop spans 14 amino acids. Here the CDR3 reads CASSSGTGENEQYF.

The rearrangement joins TRBV7-3 to TRBJ2-1; the TRBD1 assignment by TCRdb is unverifiable without DNA. CDR3 length equals 13 residues. Germline V CDR1 and CDR2: SGHTA, FQGTGA. The CDR3 region is CASGAGITNEQFF.

This chain joins TRBV5-1 and TRBJ2-7; checking the TCRdb D call of TRBD2 is not possible without DNA. Germline V gene data show CDR1 as SGHRS and CDR2 as YFSETQ. The CDR3 runs to 16 residues. The CDR3 loop reads CASSLAGLADSYEQYF. The whole variable domain, filled in from reference TRBV5-1 and TRBJ2-7, reads KAGVTQTPRYLIKTRGQQVTLSCSPISGHRSVSWYQQTPGQGLQFLFEYFSETQRNKGNFPGRFSGRQFSNSRSEMNVSTLELGDSALYLCASSLAGLADSYEQYFGPGTRLTVT.

The chain couples TRBV14 to TRBJ1-6. The CDR3 has 17 residues. The germline gives CDR1 SGHDN, CDR2 FVKESK. The chain's CDR3 is CASSQAAGRTYNSPLHF.

This chain connects TRBV4-2 to TRBJ2-1; TCRdb picks TRBD2, but there is no DNA to check that call. The CDR3 is 15 amino acids. Germline V CDR1 and CDR2: LGHNA, YNFKEQ. CDR3: CASSQSFETTHEQFF.

The genes are TRBV15 and TRBJ1-5. Germline lookup yields CDR1 LNHNV and CDR2 YYDKDF (reference sequence). The CDR3 is 13 amino acids. The CDR3 spells CATSRDEGQPQHF.

The chain couples TRBV5-8 to TRBJ1-4. Germline assignment: CDR1 SGHTS and CDR2 YDEGEE. CDR3 length: 15 residues. The CDR3 loop is CASSPQGATNEKLFF.

V usage is TRBV7-3 and J usage is TRBJ1-5; TCRdb's D call of TRBD1 is untestable without DNA. The CDR3 runs 13 residues. Germline assignment: CDR1 SGHTA and CDR2 FQGTGA. The chain's CDR3 is CASSQTGGGPQHF.

This sequence joins TRBV4-2 and TRBJ2-6; without DNA, the TCRdb call of TRBD1 cannot be checked. In germline, CDR1 is LGHNA, CDR2 YNFKEQ. The CDR3 is 16 residues long. CDR3: CASSQGWYGGSNVLTF.

The V gene is TRBV24-1, the J gene TRBJ2-2; TCRdb's D call of TRBD1 is untestable without DNA. Germline V lookup: CDR1 KGHDR, CDR2 SFDVKD. The CDR3 spans 17 residues. This CDR3 is CATSASSGHMNTGELFF.

The chain employs TRBV27 and TRBJ1-1; TCRdb proposes TRBD1, but this gene call is untestable without DNA. CDR3 length: 14 residues. Per germline, CDR1 MNHEY and CDR2 SMNVEV (reference sequence). CDR3 amino acids: CASSNTRTGLGAFF.

The genes are TRBV7-2 and TRBJ1-2. The germline CDR1 and CDR2 sequences are SGHTA and FQGNSA. This CDR3 contains 15 residues. The CDR3 loop reads CASSLVGATNYGYTF.

This sequence joins TRBV10-3 and TRBJ1-2. The CDR3 loop spans 14 amino acids. The germline V gene encodes CDR1 ENHRY and CDR2 SYGVKD. CDR3 in amino acids: CAISESDREGGYTF.

The chain employs TRBV7-9 and TRBJ1-5; TCRdb designates TRBD1, a call that cannot be tested without DNA. From germline, CDR1 is SEHNR and CDR2 FQNEAQ (reference sequence). The CDR3 has 15 residues. CDR3 sequence: CASSLAGVGDQPQHF. Combining the CDR3 with reference TRBV7-9 and TRBJ1-5 gives the whole variable domain DTGVSQNPRHKITKRGQNVTFRCDPISEHNRLYWYRQTLGQGPEFLTYFQNEAQLEKSRLLSDRFSAERPKGSFSTLEIQRTEQGDSAMYLCASSLAGVGDQPQHFGDGTRLSIL.

V and J are TRBV5-4 and TRBJ1-1; TCRdb lists TRBD1, though no DNA is available to test this call. The CDR3 sequence is 14 residues long. Germline V gene sequence: CDR1 SGHNT, CDR2 YYREEE (reference sequence). CDR3 loop: CASSWGAGESEAFF.

The chain links TRBV11-3 to TRBJ1-4. The length of the CDR3 is 13 residues. CDR1 and CDR2 from the germline V gene are SGHNT and YENEEA. The CDR3 region is CASSLWVNEKLFF.

The J gene is TRBJ2-2, the V gene TRBV5-1; TCRdb gives TRBD1 as the D gene, but with no DNA this cannot be confirmed. CDR3 length equals 15 residues. Germline assignment: CDR1 SGHRS and CDR2 YFSETQ. This CDR3 is CASSLAGGDTGELFF.

The V call is TRBV29-1, the J call TRBJ2-3; TCRdb returns TRBD1, unconfirmable since there is no DNA. This CDR3 is 13 amino acids long. Germline lookup yields CDR1 SQVTM and CDR2 ANQGSEA. The CDR3 spells CSVQRDSTDTQYF.

The chain employs TRBV15 and TRBJ2-3; TCRdb designates TRBD1, a call that cannot be tested without DNA. Germline-derived CDR1 and CDR2 are LNHNV and YYDKDF (reference sequence). CDR3 length equals 16 residues. The CDR3 sequence is CATSRTIGTGVDTQYF.

This chain links TRBV5-6 with TRBJ2-5; TCRdb gives TRBD1 as the D gene, but with no DNA this cannot be confirmed. Germline-derived CDR1 and CDR2 are SGHDT and YYEEEE. CDR3 size: 16 residues. Here the CDR3 reads CASSLTLQGLEETQYF.

The CDR3 is CASSLQEGTEAFF. The rearrangement uses TRBV11-3 and TRBJ1-1. The CDR3 contains 13 residues. The germline gives CDR1 SGHNT, CDR2 YENEEA.

The chain uses TRBV7-2 and TRBJ2-7; the D call from TCRdb, TRBD2, cannot be confirmed without DNA. The CDR3 loop spans 16 amino acids. CDR1 is SGHTA, CDR2 FQGNSA, per germline. CDR3 sequence: CASSSKTSGNVYEQYF.

This rearrangement joins TRBV5-1 to TRBJ1-4. Germline V CDR1 and CDR2: SGHRS, YFSETQ. CDR3 length: 14 amino acids. Here the CDR3 reads CASSLVGLGEKLFF.